What follows are 5 T cell receptor beta chains derived from one specimen sequenced in a study of cytomegalovirus exposure and HLA in healthy donors. PCR amplification relied on 60 Vbeta primers (plus 13 Jbeta primers). Assay: immunoSEQ multiplex PCR; the TCRdb copy retains only in-frame clones and omits some. The sample shows 150,000 to 200,000 clones, roughly 78% of them seen only once. Sample: PBMCs. The receptors were gathered from a woman aged 45-60 years in good health and CMV-seropositive.

This chain connects TRBV4-1 to TRBJ2-7; 11 nucleotides line up with TRBD2. The length of the CDR3 is 17 residues. With 1 base clipped from V and 0 bases from J, the junction kept 5 bases outside the gene matches. In germline, CDR1 is MGHRA, CDR2 YSYEKL. The chain's CDR3 is CASSQAQGLAASYEQYF. Written as DNA, the CDR3 is TGCGCCAGCAGCCAAGCCCAGGGACTAGCGGCCTCCTACGAGCAGTACTTC.

This clone has a single count. The rearrangement joins TRBV10-3 to TRBJ2-5, with 14 bases matching TRBD2. V dropped 6 bases and J dropped 2; count of bases not matched to a gene: 2. Germline CDR1 is ENHRY and CDR2 is SYGVKD. The CDR3 has 15 amino acids. The CDR3 sequence: CAIRGTSGGQETQYF. CDR3 coding DNA: TGTGCCATCAGGGGGACTAGCGGGGGACAAGAGACCCAGTACTTC.

The J gene is TRBJ2-2, the V gene TRBV4-2; a weak D match, TRBD2 (5 bases). Deletions cut 4 bases from V and 6 bases from J, with 15 bases between. Per germline, CDR1 LGHNA and CDR2 YNFKEQ. This CDR3 comprises 15 residues. This chain's CDR3 is CASSPRIGVAGELFF. The CDR3 nucleotides read TGTGCCAGCAGCCCAAGAATCGGGGTCGCCGGGGAGCTGTTTTTT.

The genes are TRBV29-1 and TRBJ2-2; maybe TRBD2 (5 bases). The CDR3 has 13 residues. Germline V gene sequence: CDR1 SQVTM, CDR2 ANQGSEA. Between the trimmed V and J ends, which lost 3 bases and 1 base, there was a span of 6 bases. CDR3 protein: CSVEGRNTGELFF. CDR3 nucleotides: TGCAGCGTTGAGGGGAGGAACACCGGGGAGCTGTTTTTT.

This chain connects TRBV7-2 to TRBJ1-2; the D is unclear. Germline CDR1 is SGHTA and CDR2 is FQGNSA. V lost 5 bases to trimming and J lost 14 bases, with 15 bases between them. This CDR3 is 11 amino acids long. This CDR3 is CASSPATKKTF. CDR3 in DNA: TGTGCCAGCAGCCCCGCGACAAAGAAGACCTTC.